The next 9 T cell receptor beta chains were all read from a single sample in a study of T cell repertoires in cytomegalovirus infection. TCRdb redid the calling of the reads with MiXCR, one entry per CDR3 protein. The sample shows around 350,000 distinct CDR3 sequences, around 18% of them seen only once. Input material: PBMCs. These receptors came from a human donor in good health (CMV status not recorded). Some clones in this sample may be carry-over from other donors' samples.

The rearrangement uses TRBV2 and TRBJ2-7, with 9 bases identical to TRBD1. V trimming: 10 bases; J trimming: 5 bases; junction bases outside the gene matches: 12. Germline V gene sequence: CDR1 SNHLY, CDR2 FYNNEI. The CDR3 covers 14 residues. The CDR3 sequence: CATPGTGPSNEQYF. The CDR3 DNA sequence: TGTGCCACCCCCGGGACAGGGCCATCCAACGAGCAGTACTTC. Full variable domain (rest looked up from reference TRBV2 and TRBJ2-7): EPEVTQTPSHQVTQMGQEVILRCVPISNHLYFYWYRQILGQKVEFLVSFYNNEISEKSEIFDDQFSVERPDGSNFTLKIRSTKLEDSAMYFCATPGTGPSNEQYFGPGTRLTVT.

This clonotype was seen many times. The chain carries TRBV7-2 and TRBJ2-7, with 8 bases matching TRBD2. Looked up from germline, CDR1 is SGHTA and CDR2 is FQGNSA. The length of the CDR3 is 15 residues. Trimming at V came to 2 bases and at J to 3 bases, leaving 6 bases not matched to a gene. The CDR3, as DNA: TGTGCCAGCAGCTTAAAAGCGGGGGCCCACTACGAGCAGTACTTC. Translation: CASSLKAGAHYEQYF.

This clonotype has more than one count but fewer than ten. The chain combines TRBV7-8 with TRBJ2-3, with D unclear. The germline V gene has CDR1 SGHVS and CDR2 FQNEAQ. With 5 bases removed from V and 2 bases from J, the gap between germline ends came to 14 bases. This CDR3 region has 15 residues. CDR3 DNA: TGTGCCAGCAGCAAGGGAACTCCCCCCACAGATACGCAGTATTTT. Its protein product is CASSKGTPPTDTQYF.

V gene TRBV11-2 combines with J gene TRBJ2-5; TRBD1 or TRBD2 may be the D gene (5 bases each). Germline V gene data show CDR1 as SGHAT and CDR2 as FQNNGV. The CDR3 consists of 14 residues. The V end was cut by 3 bases, the J end by 5 bases, with 13 bases between. The CDR3 reads CASSLGRETETQYF. The CDR3 DNA reads as TGTGCCAGCAGCTTGGGCAGGGAGACGGAGACCCAGTACTTC.

This clonotype was observed at least ten times. The DNA for the CDR3 is TGTGCCAGCAGCCTAGTCGCGGGGGGACAGAAAAATATCAAAAACATTCAGTACTTC. It yields the protein CASSLVAGGQKNIKNIQYF. The chain recombines TRBV7-2 with TRBJ2-4; possibly TRBD2 for D (8 bases). Germline assignment: CDR1 SGHTA and CDR2 FQGNSA. The CDR3 is 19 amino acids. The V and J ends lost 5 bases and 3 bases respectively, with 26 bases between them.

V and J are TRBV20-1 and TRBJ1-2, with no clear D. CDR1 and CDR2 from the germline V gene are DFQATT and SNEGSKA (reference sequence). CDR3 size: 11 residues. With 4 bases removed from V and 8 bases from J, the gap between germline ends came to 11 bases. DNA for the CDR3: TGCAGTGCTACAGGAGGCGGAGGCTACACCTTC. It encodes CSATGGGGYTF.

This chain links TRBV10-3 with TRBJ1-4; TRBD1 aligns across 8 bases. The germline gives CDR1 ENHRY, CDR2 SYGVKD. The CDR3 is made up of 15 amino acids. The V and J ends lost 0 bases and 6 bases, in that order; junction bases with no gene match: 3. In DNA, the CDR3 is TGTGCCATCAGTGAGTCCGGGACAGGCTATGAAAAACTGTTTTTT. Encoded protein: CAISESGTGYEKLFF.

This clonotype was observed a few times. The chain is built from TRBV6-1 and TRBJ1-1; D remains unclear. This CDR3 is built from 13 residues. Germline V gives CDR1 MNHNS, CDR2 SASEGT. The V and J ends lost 2 bases and 3 bases respectively, with 7 bases between them. Here the CDR3 reads CASSETRYTEAFF. The CDR3 region has the DNA TGTGCCAGCAGTGAAACGCGGTACACTGAAGCTTTCTTT.

CDR3 in DNA: TGTGCCACCAGCAGGGCGAGTCCCTATGGCTACACCTTC. Translated: CATSRASPYGYTF. The chain employs TRBV15 and TRBJ1-2; D remains ambiguous. Germline V lookup: CDR1 LNHNV, CDR2 YYDKDF (reference sequence). Trimming stripped 3 bases from V and 4 bases from J, with 9 bases between. The CDR3 extends over 13 amino acids.